The present entry profiles one T cell receptor (beta chain) with its context. This same CDR3 is encoded by further DNA sequences in the sample. The sample originates from a study of blood T cell repertoires in COVID-19. Study information: Samples of COVID-19 (acute and convalescent) were obtained from the United States, Italy and Spain. Sample material is recorded as cDNA or gDNA derived from T cells, B-cell-depleted T cells, or PBMCs.

The V gene lost 6 bases and the J gene lost 4 bases, with 9 bases spanning the gap. CDR1 is MDHEN and CDR2 is SYDVKM in the germline V gene. The CDR3 runs to 13 residues. Original data processing: The assay estimated nucleated cells by amplifying reference gene primers. The assay was immunoSEQ multiplex PCR, and TCRdb's table has in-frame clones only and misses some. That table gives V, J and clone size, and the DNA gave D and trimming. The profile shows a few hundred thousand clones, more than 75% of them singletons. The chain links TRBV28 to TRBJ2-2, with D maybe TRBD1 (6 bases). The source material was peripheral blood. This TCR derives from a man aged 45 to 65 who had recovered from COVID-19. The DNA for the CDR3 is TGTGCCAGCAGACCACAGGGCACCGGGGAGCTGTTTTTT. This sequence encodes CASRPQGTGELFF.